This T cell receptor beta chain was sequenced for a study of blood T cell repertoires in COVID-19. The overall study: The United States, Italy and Spain were the sources of the acute and convalescent COVID-19 samples. In each case, the material was cDNA or gDNA derived from T cells, B-cell-depleted T cells, or PBMCs.

Per the original methods: From reference gene primer amplification, estimates of nucleated cell counts were derived. The repertoire was sequenced with immunoSEQ multiplex PCR; TCRdb's copy has only in-frame clones and lacks some. V and J calls and clone size are given by that table; D and trimming were obtained from the DNA. The table shows 130,000 or so clones, with approximately 80% occurring only once. V lost 2 bases and J lost 0, with 12 bases in between. Germline-derived CDR1 and CDR2 are SGDLS and YYNGEE. The CDR3 is made up of 15 amino acids. Sequenced input: peripheral blood. This receptor was obtained from a human donor in a cohort sampled during active COVID-19. The chain is built from TRBV9 and TRBJ2-7; D not resolved. Here the CDR3 reads CASSVGRLSSYEQYF. The CDR3 region has the DNA TGTGCCAGCAGCGTCGGCAGGCTAAGCTCCTACGAGCAGTACTTC.